One sample yielded the 4 T cell receptor beta chains listed below, sequenced in a study of Tregs in tolerant kidney transplant recipients. Which antigens these TCRs recognize remains unknown. Profiling relied on immunoSEQ multiplex PCR, and the TCRdb table lists in-frame clones only, not all of them. The sample includes around 30,000 clones, approximately 83% of them seen just once. Sequenced: Tregs from blood cultured with allogeneic cells. Receptor source: a human donor in good health.

This sequence joins TRBV7-2 and TRBJ2-7; 8 bases fit TRBD2. The ends lost 3 bases at V and 7 bases at J; junction bases unmatched: 11. The CDR3 is made up of 15 amino acids. In germline, CDR1 is SGHTA, CDR2 FQGNSA. The CDR3 nucleotides are TGTGCCAGCAGCTTTAACGGGGGGGACCCGCGGGAGCAGTACTTC. This translates into CASSFNGGDPREQYF. The whole variable domain, remainder taken from reference TRBV7-2 and TRBJ2-7, is GAGVSQSPSNKVTEKGKDVELRCDPISGHTALYWYRQSLGQGLEFLIYFQGNSAPDKSGLPSDRFSAERTGGSVSTLTIQRTQQEDSAVYLCASSFNGGDPREQYFGPGTRLTVT.

This clone turned up a few times. J is TRBJ1-5 and V is TRBV5-1; tentative D call: TRBD1 (5 bases). The CDR3 extends over 14 amino acids. V was pared by 0 bases and J by 3 bases, with 7 bases between. Germline V gene data show CDR1 as SGHRS and CDR2 as YFSETQ. The CDR3 DNA reads as TGCGCCAGCAGCTTGGGGGACTTCAATCAGCCCCAGCATTTT. Residues: CASSLGDFNQPQHF.

V and J are TRBV10-3 and TRBJ1-1; no clear D. The CDR3 is 11 amino acids. Germline values: CDR1 ENHRY, CDR2 SYGVKD. Trimming cost V 6 bases and J 4 bases, with 6 bases left between them. The DNA of the CDR3 is TGTGCCATCAGGGGTTCCACTGAAGCTTTCTTT. Protein: CAIRGSTEAFF.

The chain couples TRBV7-8 to TRBJ2-7; 9 bases are shared with TRBD1. The germline V gene has CDR1 SGHVS and CDR2 FQNEAQ. The CDR3 is made up of 15 amino acids. V shed 5 bases, J shed 2 bases, and the junction held 7 bases outside the gene matches. Written as DNA, the CDR3 is TGTGCCAGCAGCCTGGCGGGACAGGGAACCTACGAGCAGTACTTC. Translated, it gives CASSLAGQGTYEQYF.